The rows below give T cell receptor beta chains drawn from one sample of a study of T cell responses to AZD1222 COVID-19 vaccine. TCRdb's table, derived via immunoSEQ multiplex PCR, lists solely in-frame clones and lacks some. The table has 95,000 to 110,000 clones, about 90% seen once. The starting material was peripheral blood, obtained 28 days after the second AZD1222 dose. All receptors come from an adult who received the AZD1222 COVID-19 vaccine. CDR3s include the opening cysteine and the closing phenylalanine or tryptophan. Fields, in order: clone size, D gene, J gene, V gene, CDR3 protein, CDR3 DNA. A D gene is named only where the DNA matches it firmly. Size values are once, few and many counts, or a class for expanded clones, and some rows have none.

>-|-|TRBJ1-4|TRBV25-1
CASSDLGLGNEKLFF
TGTGCCAGCAGTGATTTAGGGCTGGGTAATGAAAAACTGTTTTTT
>-|TRBD1|TRBJ1-6|TRBV19
CASTYVSGTGNSPLHF
TGTGCCAGTACCTACGTGTCCGGGACAGGCAATTCACCCCTCCACTTT
>-|-|TRBJ2-3|TRBV9
CASSVAQGFPWGDTQYF
TGTGCCAGCAGCGTAGCACAGGGATTTCCTTGGGGAGATACGCAGTATTTT
>-|TRBD1|TRBJ1-4|TRBV5-1
CASSPGQGMTNEKLFF
TGCGCCAGCAGCCCGGGACAGGGAATGACTAATGAAAAACTGTTTTTT
>-|-|TRBJ2-1|TRBV28
CASSFGGRIYNNEQFF
TGTGCCAGCAGTTTCGGGGGGCGGATTTATAACAATGAGCAGTTCTTC
>-|-|TRBJ1-1|TRBV29-1
CSAPDPKDTEAFF
TGCAGCGCCCCGGACCCCAAGGACACTGAAGCTTTCTTT
>-|TRBD1|TRBJ2-7|TRBV5-1
CASSLDGQGSSEQYF
TGCGCCAGCAGCTTGGACGGACAGGGTTCCAGCGAGCAGTACTTC
>-|TRBD2|TRBJ2-5|TRBV7-6
CASSLIGGVQETQYF
TGTGCCAGCAGCTTGATCGGGGGGGTCCAAGAGACCCAGTACTTC
>-|TRBD1|TRBJ1-5|TRBV2
CASSTTGVAQHF
TGTGCCAGCAGTACCACAGGGGTGGCCCAGCATTTT
>-|TRBD2|TRBJ2-7|TRBV3-1/TRBV3-2
CASSQASGGSYEQYF
TGTGCCAGCAGCCAAGCTAGCGGGGGCTCCTACGAGCAGTACTTC
>-|-|TRBJ2-7|TRBV2
CASKGTPYEQYF
TGTGCCAGCAAGGGGACACCCTACGAGCAGTACTTC
>-|TRBD1|TRBJ2-1|TRBV29-1
CSAAVGQVFGGEQFF
TGCAGCGCCGCCGTTGGACAGGTTTTTGGTGGTGAGCAGTTCTTC
>-|-|TRBJ1-3|TRBV6-2/TRBV6-3
CASSYSNSGNTIYF
TGTGCCAGCAGTTACTCCAATTCTGGAAACACCATATATTTT
>-|TRBD1|TRBJ1-5|TRBV15
CATSRTGVSNQPQHF
TGTGCCACCAGCAGGACAGGGGTTAGCAATCAGCCCCAGCATTTT
>-|-|TRBJ1-4|TRBV5-1
CASSLEGGQEKLFF
TGCGCCAGCAGCTTGGAAGGAGGCCAGGAAAAACTGTTTTTT
>-|-|TRBJ1-5|TRBV19
CASTTGTWNQPQHF
TGTGCCAGTACCACCGGGACATGGAATCAGCCCCAGCATTTT
>few|-|TRBJ2-7|TRBV19
CVFIAGLGLYEQYF
TGTGTCTTTATCGCGGGGTTGGGGCTATACGAGCAGTACTTC
>-|-|TRBJ2-3|TRBV29-1
CSSRLGRTDTQYF
TGCAGCTCCCGGCTGGGACGGACAGATACGCAGTATTTT
>-|-|TRBJ1-3|TRBV7-2
CASSLDSTGLGDTIYF
TGTGCCAGCAGCTTAGATAGTACAGGGCTTGGGGACACCATATATTTT
>-|-|TRBJ1-4|TRBV25-1
CASSESFRGFEKLFF
TGTGCCAGCAGTGAATCATTCAGGGGCTTTGAAAAACTGTTTTTT
>-|TRBD1|TRBJ1-6|TRBV6-5
CASRTGSSPLHF
TGTGCCAGCAGGACAGGGAGTTCACCCCTCCACTTT
>-|-|TRBJ2-5|TRBV19
CASSLQGRETQYF
TGTGCCAGTAGCTTACAGGGTCGAGAGACCCAGTACTTC
>-|-|TRBJ2-2|TRBV5-4
CASSYVGGELFF
TGTGCCAGCAGCTACGTGGGCGGGGAGCTGTTTTTT
>once|-|TRBJ1-5|TRBV4-1
CASSQDWVGQNQPQHF
TGCGCCAGCAGCCAAGATTGGGTAGGCCAAAATCAGCCCCAGCATTTT
>-|TRBD1|TRBJ2-7|TRBV28
CASRGQGLGTYEQYF
TGTGCCAGCAGGGGACAGGGGTTAGGAACCTACGAGCAGTACTTC
>-|-|TRBJ1-1|TRBV29-1
CSVGPVGGMNTEAFF
TGCAGCGTGGGACCCGTAGGGGGGATGAACACTGAAGCTTTCTTT
>once|TRBD2|TRBJ2-3|TRBV7-6
CASSLGASGRADTQYF
TGTGCCAGCAGCTTAGGGGCTAGCGGGAGGGCCGATACGCAGTATTTT
>-|-|TRBJ1-5|TRBV28
CASSPPNQPQHF
TGTGCCAGCAGTCCACCTAATCAGCCCCAGCATTTT
>-|-|TRBJ1-4|TRBV30
CAWRGSSEKLFF
TGTGCCTGGCGGGGTTCTAGTGAAAAACTGTTTTTT
>-|-|TRBJ1-6|TRBV28
CASDPGASPLHF
TGTGCCAGCGACCCAGGCGCTTCACCCCTCCACTTT
>-|-|TRBJ2-7|TRBV7-9
CASRSREHEQYF
TGTGCCAGCAGGTCCAGGGAGCACGAGCAGTACTTC
>-|TRBD2|TRBJ2-2|TRBV5-1
CASGLAANTGELFF
TGCGCCAGCGGACTAGCCGCGAACACCGGGGAGCTGTTTTTT
>-|TRBD1|TRBJ1-1|TRBV30
CAWSMGTAMNTEAFF
TGTGCCTGGAGTATGGGGACAGCAATGAACACTGAAGCTTTCTTT
>-|-|TRBJ1-5|TRBV2
CASREGGFGNQPQHF
TGTGCCAGCAGGGAAGGGGGGTTTGGCAATCAGCCCCAGCATTTT